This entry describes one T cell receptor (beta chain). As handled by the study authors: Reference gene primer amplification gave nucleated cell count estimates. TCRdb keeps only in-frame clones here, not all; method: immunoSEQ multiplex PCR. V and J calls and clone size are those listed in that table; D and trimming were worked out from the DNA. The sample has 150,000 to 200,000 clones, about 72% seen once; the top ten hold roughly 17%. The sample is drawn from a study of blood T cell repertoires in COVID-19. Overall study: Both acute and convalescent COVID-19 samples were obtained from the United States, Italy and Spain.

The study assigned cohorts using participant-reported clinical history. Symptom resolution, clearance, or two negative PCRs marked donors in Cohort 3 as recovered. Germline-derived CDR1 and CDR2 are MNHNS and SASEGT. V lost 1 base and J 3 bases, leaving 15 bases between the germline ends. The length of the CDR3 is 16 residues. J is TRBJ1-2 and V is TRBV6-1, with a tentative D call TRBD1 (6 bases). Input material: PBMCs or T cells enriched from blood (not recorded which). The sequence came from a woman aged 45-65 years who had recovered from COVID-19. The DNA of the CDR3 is TGTGCCAGCAGTGAAGGAGCCTTTCGACAGGACTATGGCTACACCTTC. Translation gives CASSEGAFRQDYGYTF.